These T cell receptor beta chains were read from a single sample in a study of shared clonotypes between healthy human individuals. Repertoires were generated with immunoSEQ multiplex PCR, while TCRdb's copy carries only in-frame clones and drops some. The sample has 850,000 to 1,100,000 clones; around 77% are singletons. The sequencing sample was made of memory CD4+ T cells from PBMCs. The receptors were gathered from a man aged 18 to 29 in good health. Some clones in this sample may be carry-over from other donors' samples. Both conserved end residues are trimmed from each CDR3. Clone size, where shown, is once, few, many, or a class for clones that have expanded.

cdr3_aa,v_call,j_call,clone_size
ASSRLGDGNIQY,TRBV4-2,TRBJ2-4,.
ASSLFAGEGYT,TRBV5-5,TRBJ1-2,.
SVKGATDREKETQY,TRBV29-1,TRBJ2-5,.
ASSLGSVSDEQF,TRBV28,TRBJ2-1,few
ASSLEASLAGPFYEQY,TRBV5-8,TRBJ2-7,.
AWSRGNLRFSYNEQF,TRBV30,TRBJ2-1,many
ASTQPIRDRGSYEQY,TRBV21-1,TRBJ2-7,once
AWREKGQGHT,TRBV30,TRBJ1-2,.
ASSFRIRGSRDTGELF,TRBV11-2,TRBJ2-2,once
ASSRTSGQETQY,TRBV6-6,TRBJ2-5,.
ASSLGQPETQY,TRBV28,TRBJ2-5,.
ASSSGLAGRTDTQY,TRBV7-9,TRBJ2-3,once
ASSLGGAGVYEQY,TRBV28,TRBJ2-7,.
ASSVEGRTEAF,TRBV9,TRBJ1-1,.
ASSLGGGQPQH,TRBV5-6,TRBJ1-5,.
ASSAGQGNSGYEQY,TRBV5-1,TRBJ2-7,.
SARDSGWEY,TRBV20-1,TRBJ2-7,.
ASSRRPSSNTEAF,TRBV27,TRBJ1-1,few
ASSQDWKSDEQF,TRBV4-1,TRBJ2-1,.
ASSFRQGRSYEQY,TRBV27,TRBJ2-7,.
ASSFSGTGFSAGGDETQY,TRBV4-1,TRBJ2-5,.
ASSPSAGRSAKNIQY,TRBV11-1,TRBJ2-4,.
ASSLAPDTDMPQH,TRBV5-1,TRBJ1-5,.
ASSDRADTEAF,TRBV16,TRBJ1-1,.
ASSSGLTRGTGELF,TRBV5-1,TRBJ2-2,.
ASSLWLAGTGANVLT,TRBV5-1,TRBJ2-6,.
ASSLARGGASYEQY,TRBV5-1,TRBJ2-7,few
ASSQGRQGGNTIY,TRBV4-1,TRBJ1-3,.
ASGRLAQYNEQF,TRBV6-5,TRBJ2-1,many
ASSRAGGNQPQH,TRBV25-1,TRBJ1-5,.
ASSYADTQY,TRBV6-5,TRBJ2-3,.